These T cell receptor beta chains were read from a single sample in a study of blood T cell repertoires in COVID-19. Profiling relied on immunoSEQ multiplex PCR, and the TCRdb table lists in-frame clones only, not all of them. The sample carries fewer than 200,000 clones, 70% to 90% recorded once. Sequencing was carried out using peripheral blood. The receptors come from an elderly woman with acute or convalescent COVID-19. CDR3s include the opening cysteine and the closing phenylalanine or tryptophan. D genes are given only for firm matches. Clone size appears in some rows only: once, few, many, or a class for an expanded clone.

>TRBD1|-|TRBV5-4|TRBJ2-3
CASSRPDRGTTDTQYF
TGTGCCAGCAGCCGCCCGGACAGGGGCACCACAGATACGCAGTATTTT
>TRBD2|-|TRBV6-4|TRBJ2-3
CASSPAGASTDTQYF
TGTGCCAGCAGCCCAGCGGGAGCTAGCACAGATACGCAGTATTTT
>-|few|TRBV6-1|TRBJ1-5
CASSDRDNQPQHF
TGTGCCAGCAGTGACAGGGACAATCAGCCCCAGCATTTT
>-|-|TRBV10-1|TRBJ2-1
CASSVGAALGDDEQFF
TGCGCCAGCAGTGTGGGGGCGGCCCTGGGTGACGATGAGCAGTTCTTC
>TRBD2|-|TRBV6-5|TRBJ2-1
CASKGGEVLYEQFF
TGTGCCAGCAAGGGAGGGGAGGTTTTGTATGAGCAGTTCTTC
>TRBD1|once|TRBV3-1/TRBV3-2|TRBJ1-3
CASSPRDRGNTIYF
TGTGCCAGCAGCCCCCGGGACAGAGGAAACACCATATATTTT
>-|-|TRBV7-2|TRBJ1-5
CASSPGGQARPQHF
TGTGCCAGCAGCCCCGGCGGGCAAGCACGGCCCCAGCATTTT
>TRBD2|-|TRBV5-1|TRBJ2-1
CASSRTSGTYNEQFF
TGCGCCAGCAGCCGGACTAGCGGGACCTACAATGAGCAGTTCTTC
>-|-|TRBV3-1/TRBV3-2|TRBJ2-7
CASRKTGSGEQYF
TGTGCCAGCAGAAAAACAGGGTCAGGCGAGCAGTACTTC
>-|-|TRBV9|TRBJ2-5
CASSAGSGEGETQYF
TGTGCCAGCAGCGCCGGTTCCGGGGAAGGAGAGACCCAGTACTTC
>-|-|TRBV9|TRBJ1-6
CASSVQGNSPLHF
TGTGCCAGCAGCGTCCAGGGTAATTCACCCCTCCACTTT
>-|-|TRBV5-6|TRBJ1-2
CASSLVGAGGGYTF
TGTGCCAGCAGCTTGGTGGGGGCAGGCGGCGGCTACACCTTC
>-|-|TRBV5-1|TRBJ1-2
CASSLGQVNYGYTF
TGCGCCAGCAGCTTGGGACAAGTTAACTATGGCTACACCTTC
>TRBD1|-|TRBV19|TRBJ1-1
CASTQGFTEAFF
TGTGCCAGTACACAGGGGTTCACTGAAGCTTTCTTT
>-|-|TRBV5-4|TRBJ1-1
CASSDKTVLNTEAFF
TGTGCCAGCAGCGACAAAACAGTATTGAACACTGAAGCTTTCTTT
>-|once|TRBV12-3/TRBV12-4|TRBJ1-5
CASSRSPYQPQHF
TGTGCCAGCAGCCGGAGTCCTTATCAGCCCCAGCATTTT
>TRBD1|-|TRBV7-9|TRBJ2-3
CASSPGTASDTQYF
TGTGCCAGCAGCCCCGGGACAGCGTCCGATACGCAGTATTTT
>-|-|TRBV18|TRBJ1-4
CASSPRDILRSKLFF
TGTGCCAGCTCACCACGGGACATTCTACGCTCAAAACTGTTTTTT
>TRBD2|-|TRBV6-5|TRBJ2-1
CASSYYSGREFF
TGTGCCAGCAGTTACTACAGCGGGAGGGAGTTCTTC
>-|-|TRBV5-6|TRBJ1-2
CASSLAQLGYTF
TGTGCCAGCAGCTTAGCACAGCTTGGCTACACCTTC
>TRBD1|few|TRBV12-5|TRBJ1-5
CASGLGLTGANQPQHF
TGTGCTAGTGGTTTGGGACTGACAGGGGCGAATCAGCCCCAGCATTTT
>TRBD1|-|TRBV9|TRBJ2-7
CASSVEGQGASEQYF
TGTGCCAGCAGCGTAGAGGGACAGGGGGCATCCGAGCAGTACTTC
>TRBD1|-|TRBV27|TRBJ1-4
CASSSDLRGRTNEKLFF
TGTGCCAGCAGTTCGGACCTCAGGGGGCGGACTAATGAAAAACTGTTTTTT
>-|-|TRBV4-1|TRBJ2-6
CASSPDHSGANVLTF
TGCGCCAGCAGCCCAGACCACTCTGGGGCCAACGTCCTGACTTTC
>TRBD1|-|TRBV2|TRBJ2-7
CASSKTGGFDEQYF
TGTGCCAGCAGTAAGACAGGGGGCTTCGACGAGCAGTACTTC
>-|-|TRBV19|TRBJ1-3
CASSIQASSGNTIYF
TGTGCCAGTAGTATTCAGGCCAGCTCTGGAAACACCATATATTTT
>TRBD1|-|TRBV5-1|TRBJ1-1
CASSLTDRGTEAFF
TGCGCCAGCAGCTTGACGGACAGGGGCACTGAAGCTTTCTTT
>TRBD1|-|TRBV6-5|TRBJ1-1
CASTRGQSGTEAFF
TGTGCCAGCACCCGGGGACAGTCGGGCACTGAAGCTTTCTTT
>-|-|TRBV11-3|TRBJ1-1
CASSLDRRNEAFF
TGTGCCAGCAGCTTAGATAGGAGAAATGAAGCTTTCTTT
>-|-|TRBV5-8|TRBJ2-1
CASSLALARSYNEQFF
TGTGCCAGCAGCTTGGCCCTAGCCCGATCCTACAATGAGCAGTTCTTC
>TRBD2|-|TRBV14|TRBJ2-3
CASSQGTSGRARDTQYF
TGTGCCAGCAGCCAAGGAACTAGCGGGAGGGCCAGAGATACGCAGTATTTT
>-|-|TRBV30|TRBJ1-5
CAWAGSSNQPQHF
TGTGCCTGGGCGGGGAGTAGCAATCAGCCCCAGCATTTT
>TRBD1|-|TRBV7-9|TRBJ2-5
CASSWGQGEQETQYF
TGTGCCAGCAGCTGGGGACAGGGTGAACAAGAGACCCAGTACTTC
>TRBD1|-|TRBV2|TRBJ1-1
CASKPKTGGSTEAFF
TGTGCCAGCAAACCAAAGACAGGGGGAAGCACTGAAGCTTTCTTT
>-|-|TRBV7-7|TRBJ2-5
CASSLVLAKTTTQYF
TGTGCCAGCAGCTTAGTCCTAGCTAAAACAACGACCCAGTACTTC
>TRBD1|-|TRBV11-2|TRBJ1-1
CASTTGGQGNTEAFF
TGTGCCAGCACCACAGGGGGGCAGGGAAACACTGAAGCTTTCTTT
>TRBD1|-|TRBV9|TRBJ1-2
CASSVAPQGAGGYTF
TGTGCCAGCAGCGTAGCACCCCAGGGGGCGGGAGGCTACACCTTC
>TRBD1|-|TRBV5-1|TRBJ2-7
CASSVTGQGTLEQYF
TGCGCCAGCAGCGTAACGGGACAGGGTACCCTCGAGCAGTACTTC
>TRBD1|-|TRBV9|TRBJ1-1
CASSRPGTGSTEAFF
TGTGCCAGCAGCCGGCCAGGGACAGGGAGTACTGAAGCTTTCTTT
>-|-|TRBV11-2|TRBJ1-1
CASNFPGGTDTEAFF
TGTGCCAGCAACTTTCCCGGGGGAACGGACACTGAAGCTTTCTTT
>-|-|TRBV18|TRBJ2-5
CASSPPAAPEETQYF
TGTGCCAGCTCACCACCGGCGGCTCCGGAGGAGACCCAGTACTTC
>-|-|TRBV9|TRBJ1-1
CASSVGPDRNTEAFF
TGTGCCAGCAGCGTAGGCCCGGACAGGAACACTGAAGCTTTCTTT
>TRBD2|-|TRBV2|TRBJ2-5
CASSEREGWQETQYF
TGTGCCAGCAGTGAACGGGAGGGCTGGCAAGAGACCCAGTACTTC
>-|-|TRBV19|TRBJ2-2
CATTEPNTGELFF
TGTGCCACCACAGAACCGAACACCGGGGAGCTGTTTTTT
>-|-|TRBV21-1|TRBJ1-5
CASSKPCDRDRDPDQPQHF
TGTGCCAGCAGCAAACCGTGCGACCGGGACAGGGACCCGGATCAGCCCCAGCATTTT
>-|-|TRBV5-8|TRBJ1-5
CASSLQTENSNQPQHF
TGTGCCAGCAGCTTACAGACAGAAAATAGCAATCAGCCCCAGCATTTT